This section outlines one T cell receptor (beta chain) sequence together with its context. The data derive from a study of blood T cell repertoires in COVID-19. Looking at the study overall: Both acute and convalescent COVID-19 samples were obtained from the United States, Italy and Spain. PBMCs, B-cell-depleted T cells, or T cells provided the cDNA or gDNA that made up the material.

V lost 7 bases and J 0 bases, leaving 13 bases between the germline ends. This CDR3 has 15 amino acids. Germline CDR1 and CDR2: LNHDA and SQIVND (reference sequence). The table came from immunoSEQ multiplex PCR; TCRdb's copy has only in-frame clones and leaves some out. The repertoire holds a few hundred thousand clones, about 80% seen once, with around 2% in the top ten. This clonotype originated in a man younger than 40 who had recovered from COVID-19. The chain links TRBV19 to TRBJ2-1, with a possible D match to TRBD1 (6 bases). The sequenced material came from peripheral blood. The DNA for the CDR3 is TGTGCCAGTACCCCCCGGGACACCTCCTACAATGAGCAGTTCTTC. Protein: CASTPRDTSYNEQFF. The entire variable domain, with the rest obtained from reference TRBV19 and TRBJ2-1, is as follows: DGGITQSPKYLFRKEGQNVTLSCEQNLNHDAMYWYRQDPGQGLRLIYYSQIVNDFQKGDIAEGYSVSREKKESFPLTVTSAQKNPTAFYLCASTPRDTSYNEQFFGPGTRLTVL.